The 27 T cell receptor beta chains in this list originate from one sample, sequenced in a study of technical replicates of blood from four donors. Sequenced by immunoSEQ multiplex PCR; TCRdb stores in-frame clones only, minus some. The repertoire includes approximately 76,000 clones, about 91% of them detected once, and 0.25% sits in the top ten. The sample comprised T cells isolated from PBMCs. These TCRs come from a human donor in good health.

The chain joins TRBV21-1 to TRBJ2-7; the table's D call, TRBD1, was not checked against the DNA. TRBV21-1 is a recognized pseudogene. The CDR3 consists of 16 residues. CDR3 residues: CASRAGQGRVSYEQYF. CDR3 nucleotides: TGTGCCAGCAGGGCTGGACAGGGGCGAGTGTCCTACGAGCAGTACTTC.

The V gene is TRBV11-2, the J gene TRBJ1-6; D gene ambiguous. The length of the CDR3 is 16 residues. V shed 0 bases and J shed 3 bases, with 9 bases lying between them. Germline CDR1 reads SGHAT; CDR2 reads FQNNGV. The CDR3 protein is CASSLDRGGYNSPLHF. Written as DNA, the CDR3 is TGTGCCAGCAGCTTAGATCGAGGAGGCTATAATTCACCCCTCCACTTT. Complete variable domain (other parts from reference TRBV11-2 and TRBJ1-6): EAGVAQSPRYKIIEKRQSVAFWCNPISGHATLYWYQQILGQGPKLLIQFQNNGVVDDSQLPKDRFSAERLKGVDSTLKIQPAKLEDSAVYLCASSLDRGGYNSPLHFGNGTRLTVT.

CDR3 region: CASSPWAGLYGYTF. The CDR3 DNA is TGTGCCAGCAGCCCTTGGGCAGGACTCTATGGCTACACCTTC. The genes are TRBV27 and TRBJ1-2, with D unclear. Germline CDR1 MNHEY, CDR2 SMNVEV (reference sequence). V lost 6 bases to trimming and J lost 4 bases, with 15 bases between them. The CDR3 covers 14 residues.

The chain links TRBV10-3 to TRBJ1-1; TRBD1 agrees at 8 bases. Germline V gene lookup returns CDR1 ENHRY and CDR2 SYGVKD. The CDR3 covers 15 residues. The V and J ends lost 4 bases and 5 bases, in that order; junction bases with no gene match: 9. For the CDR3, the DNA is TGTGCCATCAGTGCCTCAGGGGGCGGAACGACTGAAGCTTTCTTT. It specifies CAISASGGGTTEAFF.

The rearrangement uses TRBV5-1 and TRBJ2-3, with 14 nucleotides matching TRBD2. The V gene's germline CDR1 is SGHRS and CDR2 YFSETQ. The CDR3 is made up of 18 amino acids. Trimming removed 3 bases from V and 7 bases from J; junction bases left unmatched: 13. CDR3 nucleotides: TGCGCCAGCAGCTCGCCGACTAGCGGGGGGGCCTATCGGAATACGCAGTATTTT. Amino acids: CASSSPTSGGAYRNTQYF.

V is TRBV6-6 and J is TRBJ2-1; 7 bases match TRBD2. V shed 0 bases, J shed 8 bases, and the junction held 10 bases outside the gene matches. CDR3 size: 16 residues. Germline CDR1 and CDR2: MNHNY and SVGAGI (reference sequence). The CDR3, as DNA: TGTGCCAGCAGTTACTCGACCGGGCGGGGGTTGGATGAGCAGTTCTTC. Protein sequence: CASSYSTGRGLDEQFF.

The chain recombines TRBV15 with TRBJ1-1; D is unresolved. Germline CDR1 reads LNHNV; CDR2 reads YYDKDF (reference sequence). The ends were cut back, 0 bases at V and 5 bases at J, with 7 bases in the middle. The CDR3 has 13 residues. Here the CDR3 DNA reads TGTGCCACCAGCAGAGAAGGGAGGACTGAAGCTTTCTTT. It encodes CATSREGRTEAFF.

This rearrangement joins TRBV18 to TRBJ2-5; TRBD1 might be the D (6 bases). The CDR3 has 15 amino acids. Per germline, CDR1 KGHSH and CDR2 LQKENI. Trimming removed 3 bases from V and 2 bases from J, with 13 bases in between. The CDR3 sequence: CASSPNSDSQETQYF. CDR3 sequence (DNA): TGTGCCAGCTCACCTAACTCGGACAGTCAAGAGACCCAGTACTTC.

The chain carries TRBV9 and TRBJ2-3; D unresolved. The germline V gene has CDR1 SGDLS and CDR2 YYNGEE. V was pared by 0 bases and J by 2 bases, with 7 bases between. The CDR3 has 14 residues. The CDR3 sequence: CASSVGHYTDTQYF. The CDR3 DNA reads as TGTGCCAGCAGCGTAGGCCACTACACAGATACGCAGTATTTT.

The V gene is TRBV6-4, the J gene TRBJ1-5; D is unclear. Germline V gene sequence: CDR1 MRHNA, CDR2 SNTAGT. V lost 0 bases, J lost 2 bases, and 11 bases lay in between. The CDR3 is made up of 16 amino acids. This chain's CDR3 is CASSDSTGYGNQPQHF. The CDR3 coding sequence is TGTGCCAGCAGTGACTCGACCGGGTACGGCAATCAGCCCCAGCATTTT.

The chain employs TRBV5-1 and TRBJ1-2; D unclear. V shed 4 bases and J shed 2 bases, with 9 bases lying between them. CDR1 is SGHRS, CDR2 YFSETQ, per germline. The CDR3 totals 13 residues. The CDR3 DNA reads as TGCGCCAGCAGCCTAGACGTCAACTATGGCTACACCTTC. Protein sequence: CASSLDVNYGYTF.

This chain joins TRBV7-9 and TRBJ1-2; unclear D gene. Germline V gene data show CDR1 as SEHNR and CDR2 as FQNEAQ (reference sequence). This CDR3 comprises 12 residues. The V end lost 3 bases, the J end lost 5 bases, and 7 bases lay between the germline ends. Here the CDR3 DNA reads TGTGCCAGCAGCTTTGAGGGTTATGGCTACACCTTC. As protein: CASSFEGYGYTF.

This rearrangement joins TRBV4-1 to TRBJ1-6; D not certain. The CDR3 is 14 amino acids. Looked up from germline, CDR1 is MGHRA and CDR2 is YSYEKL. The V and J ends lost 4 bases and 5 bases respectively, with 9 bases between them. This CDR3 is CASSPPRDNSPLHF. CDR3 coding DNA: TGCGCCAGCAGCCCCCCGAGAGATAATTCACCCCTCCACTTT.

This clone came up a few times. The chain joins TRBV30 to TRBJ1-1; D is uncertain. This CDR3 spans 13 amino acids. The germline V and J ends were trimmed by 4 bases and 3 bases, with 12 bases remaining between them. Germline V gene lookup returns CDR1 GTSNPN and CDR2 SVGIG (reference sequence). The CDR3 DNA reads TGTGCCTGGATAGAGGCAGTGGACACTGAAGCTTTCTTT. It is translated as CAWIEAVDTEAFF.

This clone was observed once. The chain carries TRBV6-6 and TRBJ1-1, with D unresolved. Germline values: CDR1 MNHNY, CDR2 SVGAGI (reference sequence). The CDR3 loop spans 11 amino acids. V was shortened by 8 bases and J by 2 bases, with 6 bases between the two germline ends. The CDR3 sequence is CASSINTEAFF. CDR3 DNA: TGTGCCAGCTCCATCAACACTGAAGCTTTCTTT.

V is TRBV15 and J is TRBJ2-1, with 8 bases fitting TRBD2. The V gene's germline CDR1 is LNHNV and CDR2 YYDKDF (reference sequence). CDR3 length equals 17 residues. Losses at the gene ends were 3 bases for V and 2 bases for J; bases not matched to a gene: 9. The CDR3 nucleotides read TGTGCCACCAGCAGGGAAGAAGCGGGGGACCCCTACAATGAGCAGTTCTTC. Residues: CATSREEAGDPYNEQFF.

This clone showed up just once. The V gene is TRBV7-8, the J gene TRBJ1-5, with 12 bases fitting TRBD1. The CDR3 is 18 residues long. CDR1 and CDR2 (germline): SGHVS, FQNEAQ. V was clipped by 5 bases and J by 2 bases; unmatched bases: 10. The CDR3 protein is CASSTGTGGAGGNQPQHF. As DNA, the CDR3 is TGTGCCAGCAGCACCGGGACAGGGGGCGCCGGGGGCAATCAGCCCCAGCATTTT.

The V gene is TRBV6-1, the J gene TRBJ2-7; 9 nucleotides agree with TRBD1. V trimming: 4 bases; J trimming: 4 bases; junction bases outside the gene matches: 8. Looked up from germline, CDR1 is MNHNS and CDR2 is SASEGT. This CDR3 contains 15 residues. CDR3 protein: CASSAKGTGSYEQYF. In DNA form, the CDR3 reads TGTGCCAGCAGTGCTAAGGGGACAGGGTCGTACGAGCAGTACTTC.

The chain uses TRBV18 and TRBJ2-4; 7 bases match TRBD2. The CDR3 runs 16 residues. Losses at the gene ends were 3 bases for V and 0 bases for J; bases not matched to a gene: 5. Per the germline V gene, CDR1 is KGHSH and CDR2 is LQKENI. In DNA, the CDR3 is TGTGCCAGCTCACCCCCTCTAGCGGTAGCCAAAAACATTCAGTACTTC. This gives the protein CASSPPLAVAKNIQYF.

This chain connects TRBV10-3 to TRBJ2-1; 10 bases are a match to TRBD1. This CDR3 contains 16 residues. With 0 bases clipped from V and 8 bases from J, the junction kept 7 bases outside the gene matches. Germline V gene lookup returns CDR1 ENHRY and CDR2 SYGVKD. The DNA for the CDR3 is TGTGCCATCAGTGAGTCCGCAGGACAGGGGGGCGATGAGCAGTTCTTC. It is translated as CAISESAGQGGDEQFF.

This rearrangement joins TRBV5-4 to TRBJ2-1; 10 bases are shared with TRBD1. V lost 4 bases, J lost 6 bases, and 7 bases stayed unmatched. Germline CDR1 reads SGHNT; CDR2 reads YYREEE (reference sequence). The length of the CDR3 is 15 residues. The CDR3, as DNA: TGTGCCAGCAGCACCCGACAGGGGGCGGGCAATGAGCAGTTCTTC. Protein: CASSTRQGAGNEQFF.

This clone appeared a single time. The genes are TRBV19 and TRBJ2-5; D is possibly TRBD1 (6 bases). V lost 4 bases and J lost 6, with 18 bases in between. CDR1 and CDR2 (germline): LNHDA, SQIVND (reference sequence). The CDR3 loop spans 15 amino acids. The CDR3 spells CASSTSPQGKKTQYF. In DNA, the CDR3 is TGTGCCAGTAGTACCTCTCCCCAGGGGAAAAAGACCCAGTACTTC.

The chain is built from TRBV20-1 and TRBJ2-7; TRBD1 aligns across 7 bases. Germline V CDR1 and CDR2: DFQATT, SNEGSKA (reference sequence). The length of the CDR3 is 11 residues. V lost 6 bases and J lost 12; bases outside the gene matches: 11. This chain's CDR3 is CSARGPGQSYF. CDR3 nucleotide sequence: TGCAGTGCACGAGGACCGGGACAGTCGTACTTC.

This sequence joins TRBV7-6 and TRBJ1-2; D remains ambiguous. V was pared by 2 bases and J by 8 bases, with 12 bases between. CDR1 and CDR2 from the germline V gene are SGHVS and FNYEAQ. The CDR3 is 13 amino acids. CDR3 sequence (DNA): TGTGCCAGCAGCTTATGGCTAGGCCAGGGCTACACCTTC. It translates to CASSLWLGQGYTF.

The rearrangement joins TRBV4-1 to TRBJ2-4, with D perhaps TRBD1 (5 bases). CDR1 is MGHRA, CDR2 YSYEKL, per germline. The V gene lost 0 bases and the J gene lost 6 bases, with 15 bases spanning the gap. This CDR3 region has 16 residues. The CDR3 bases are TGCGCCAGCAGCCAAGAATTCCCAGGGCGATTAAACATTCAGTACTTC. Translating it yields CASSQEFPGRLNIQYF.

This chain's CDR3 is CASSSYRGRDYGYTF. In DNA form, the CDR3 reads TGTGCCAGCAGCAGTTACAGGGGGCGAGACTATGGCTACACCTTC. This sequence joins TRBV21-1 and TRBJ1-2; TRBD1 reflects the table's D call only, with no check against the DNA. TRBV21-1 is classified as a pseudogene. The CDR3 spans 15 residues.

For the CDR3, the DNA is TGCGCCAGCAGCCAAGATAGGGCGGGGGCCTCCTACGAGCAGTACTTC. Translating gives CASSQDRAGASYEQYF. The chain has TRBV4-1 and TRBJ2-7; D may be TRBD2 (7 bases). CDR1 and CDR2 (germline): MGHRA, YSYEKL. Trimming took off 0 bases at V and 0 bases at J, with 12 bases between the two ends. The CDR3 spans 16 residues.